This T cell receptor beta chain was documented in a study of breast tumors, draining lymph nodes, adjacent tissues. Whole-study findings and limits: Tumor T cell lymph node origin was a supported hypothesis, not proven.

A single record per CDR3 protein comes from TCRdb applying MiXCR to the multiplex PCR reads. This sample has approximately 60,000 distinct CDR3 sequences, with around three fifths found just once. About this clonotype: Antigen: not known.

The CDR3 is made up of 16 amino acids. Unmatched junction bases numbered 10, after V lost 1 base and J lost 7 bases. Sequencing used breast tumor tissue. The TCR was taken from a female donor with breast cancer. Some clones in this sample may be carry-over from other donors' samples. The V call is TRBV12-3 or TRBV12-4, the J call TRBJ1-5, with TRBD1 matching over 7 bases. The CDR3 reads CASSLEGAGEKQPQHF. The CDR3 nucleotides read TGTGCCAGCAGTTTAGAGGGGGCAGGAGAGAAGCAGCCCCAGCATTTT.